This T cell receptor beta chain was recorded in a study of blood T cell repertoires in COVID-19. In the original analysis: Quantification of nucleated cells was approximated via reference gene primer amplification. Method: immunoSEQ multiplex PCR; TCRdb's copy keeps in-frame clones and lacks some. Clonal size and the V and J genes are those of that table, whereas D and trimming came from the DNA. The sample has 300,000 to 450,000 clones, more than 75% seen once. The CDR3 has 16 residues. CDR1 and CDR2 (germline): LGHDT, YNNKEL (reference sequence). The J segment lost 2 bases and the V segment lost 6 bases, leaving 9 bases of the junction unmatched.

The clonotype comes from a woman younger than 35 who had recovered from COVID-19. Sequencing was carried out using PBMCs or T cells enriched from blood (not recorded which). The chain has TRBV3-1 (or the pseudogene TRBV3-2) and TRBJ2-5; 10 positions match TRBD2. CDR3 residues: CASSSGVLAGQETQYF. CDR3 nucleotide sequence: TGTGCCAGCAGTTCCGGGGTACTAGCGGGGCAAGAGACCCAGTACTTC.